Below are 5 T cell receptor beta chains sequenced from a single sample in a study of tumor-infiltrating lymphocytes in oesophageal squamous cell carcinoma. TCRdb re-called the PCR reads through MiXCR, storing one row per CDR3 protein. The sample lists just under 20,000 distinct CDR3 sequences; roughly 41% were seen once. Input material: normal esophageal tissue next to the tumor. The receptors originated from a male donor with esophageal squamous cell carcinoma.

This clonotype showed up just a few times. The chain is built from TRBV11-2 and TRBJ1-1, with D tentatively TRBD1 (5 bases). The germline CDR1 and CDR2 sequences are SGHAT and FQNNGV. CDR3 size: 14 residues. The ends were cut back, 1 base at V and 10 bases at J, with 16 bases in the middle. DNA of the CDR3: TGTGCCAGCAGCTTAGGCTGGGTCGCGGGACGAGCTTTCTTT. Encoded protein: CASSLGWVAGRAFF.

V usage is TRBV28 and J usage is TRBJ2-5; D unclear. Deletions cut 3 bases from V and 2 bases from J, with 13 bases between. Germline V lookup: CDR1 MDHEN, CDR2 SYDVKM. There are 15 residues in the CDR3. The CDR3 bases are TGTGCCAGCAGTTTGGTAGGTCGGCAGCAAGAGACCCAGTACTTC. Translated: CASSLVGRQQETQYF.

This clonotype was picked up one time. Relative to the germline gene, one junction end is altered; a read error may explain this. CDR3 coding DNA: TGTGCCAGCAGCCATCCCGGGACTAGCGACTCCTACGAGCAGTACTTC. The encoded protein is CASSHPGTSDSYEQYF. The rearrangement links TRBV4-1 to TRBJ1-1; 10 bases map to TRBD2. The J call may be wrong; the DNA end is better matched by TRBJ2-7. CDR1 MGHRA and CDR2 YSYEKL come from the germline V gene. CDR3 length equals 16 residues.

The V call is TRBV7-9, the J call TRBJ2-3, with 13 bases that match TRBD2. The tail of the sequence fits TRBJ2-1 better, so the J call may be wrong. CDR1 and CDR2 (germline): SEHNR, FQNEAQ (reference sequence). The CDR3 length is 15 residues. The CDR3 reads CASSLGTSGSDEQFF. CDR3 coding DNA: TGTGCCAGCAGCTTAGGGACTAGCGGGAGCGATGAGCAGTTCTTC.

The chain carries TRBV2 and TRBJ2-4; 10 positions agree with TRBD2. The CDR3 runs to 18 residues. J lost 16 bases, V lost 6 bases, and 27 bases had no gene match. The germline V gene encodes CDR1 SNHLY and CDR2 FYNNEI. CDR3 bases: TGTGCCAGCAGGGGCAGCGGGAGGGCCGATACAGGGACAAGAGAGAACTACTTC. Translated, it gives CASRGSGRADTGTRENYF.